This passage covers 5 T cell receptor beta chains from one sample sequenced in a study of T cell repertoires in cytomegalovirus infection. TCRdb reanalysed the reads using MiXCR and keeps one entry per CDR3 protein. The sample has some 680,000 distinct CDR3 sequences, 35% to 45% seen once. The source material was PBMCs. The receptors here all came from a human donor in good health (CMV status not recorded). Some clones in this sample may be carry-over from other donors' samples.

CDR3 sequence (DNA): TGTGTAACGTTCGGGCAGGGGGCGGGTGGGGCCAACGTCCTGACTTTC. Residues: CVTFGQGAGGANVLTF. V usage is TRBV2 and J usage is TRBJ2-6; 8 nucleotides align to TRBD1. Germline V gives CDR1 SNHLY, CDR2 FYNNEI. The CDR3 runs 16 residues.

At least ten counts were recorded for this clonotype. The genes are TRBV7-2 and TRBJ2-1; 10 nucleotides match TRBD2. Germline V lookup: CDR1 SGHTA, CDR2 FQGNSA. The CDR3 is made up of 17 amino acids. V shed 3 bases, J shed 9 bases, and the junction held 14 bases outside the gene matches. This CDR3 is CASSFRTSGNVRAEQFF. In nucleotides, the CDR3 is TGTGCCAGCAGCTTCAGAACTAGCGGGAACGTTAGGGCTGAGCAGTTCTTC.

This clonotype has a count of ten or more. This chain links TRBV28 with TRBJ1-1; D possibly corresponds to TRBD1 (6 bases). The CDR3 sequence is 18 residues long. CDR1 and CDR2 from the germline V gene are MDHEN and SYDVKM. The V gene lost 3 bases and the J gene lost 2 bases, with 22 bases spanning the gap. The CDR3 nucleotides are TGTGCCAGCAGTTTTACGTGGCAGGGGATGGGAACTAACACTGAAGCTTTCTTT. Translating it yields CASSFTWQGMGTNTEAFF.

The chain employs TRBV19 and TRBJ1-2, with D possibly TRBD1 on 6 matching bases. CDR3 length equals 14 residues. V was cut by 3 bases and J by 4 bases, with 12 bases left in between. In germline, CDR1 is LNHDA, CDR2 SQIVND (reference sequence). CDR3 in amino acids: CASSILQGIYGYTF. The CDR3 DNA is TGTGCCAGTAGTATTCTTCAGGGGATCTATGGCTACACCTTC. The variable domain in full, completed from reference TRBV19 and TRBJ1-2, reads DGGITQSPKYLFRKEGQNVTLSCEQNLNHDAMYWYRQDPGQGLRLIYYSQIVNDFQKGDIAEGYSVSREKKESFPLTVTSAQKNPTAFYLCASSILQGIYGYTFGSGTRLTVV.

This clonotype was detected many times. The rearrangement uses TRBV7-6 and TRBJ2-1; TRBD1 or TRBD2 may be the D gene (6 bases each). The V gene lost 5 bases and the J gene lost 0 bases, with 17 bases spanning the gap. Germline V gene lookup returns CDR1 SGHVS and CDR2 FNYEAQ. The CDR3 contains 17 residues. CDR3 DNA sequence: TGTGCCAGCAGCCAAGGGGGTCGGGAGAGCTCCTACAATGAGCAGTTCTTC. Translation: CASSQGGRESSYNEQFF.